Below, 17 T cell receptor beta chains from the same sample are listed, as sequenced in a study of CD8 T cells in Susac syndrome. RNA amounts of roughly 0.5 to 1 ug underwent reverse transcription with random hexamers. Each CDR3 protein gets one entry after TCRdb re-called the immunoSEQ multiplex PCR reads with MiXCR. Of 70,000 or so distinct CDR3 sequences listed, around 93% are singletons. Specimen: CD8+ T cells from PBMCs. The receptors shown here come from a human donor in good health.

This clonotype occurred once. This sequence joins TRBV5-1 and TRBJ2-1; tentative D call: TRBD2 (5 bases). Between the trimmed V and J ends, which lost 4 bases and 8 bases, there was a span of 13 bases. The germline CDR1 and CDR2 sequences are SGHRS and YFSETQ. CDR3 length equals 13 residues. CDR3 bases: TGCGCCAGCAGCCGAGGAAAGGAGGATGAGCAGTTCTTC. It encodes CASSRGKEDEQFF.

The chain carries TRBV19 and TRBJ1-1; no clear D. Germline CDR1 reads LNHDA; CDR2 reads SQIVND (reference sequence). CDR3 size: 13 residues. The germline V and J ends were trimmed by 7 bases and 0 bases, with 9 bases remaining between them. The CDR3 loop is CASTLGLNTEAFF. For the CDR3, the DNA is TGTGCCAGTACCCTAGGACTGAACACTGAAGCTTTCTTT.

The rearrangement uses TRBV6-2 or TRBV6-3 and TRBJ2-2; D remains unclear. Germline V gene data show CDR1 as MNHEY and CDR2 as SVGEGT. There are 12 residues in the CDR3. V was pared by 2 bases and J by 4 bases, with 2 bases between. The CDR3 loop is CASSYVTGELFF. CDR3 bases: TGTGCCAGCAGTTACGTCACCGGGGAGCTGTTTTTT.

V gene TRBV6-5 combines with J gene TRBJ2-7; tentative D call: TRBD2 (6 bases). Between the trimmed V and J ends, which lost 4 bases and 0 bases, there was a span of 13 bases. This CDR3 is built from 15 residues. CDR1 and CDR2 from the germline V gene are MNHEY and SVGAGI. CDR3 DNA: TGTGCCAGCAGTTTTACGGGGGACTTCTCCTACGAGCAGTACTTC. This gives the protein CASSFTGDFSYEQYF.

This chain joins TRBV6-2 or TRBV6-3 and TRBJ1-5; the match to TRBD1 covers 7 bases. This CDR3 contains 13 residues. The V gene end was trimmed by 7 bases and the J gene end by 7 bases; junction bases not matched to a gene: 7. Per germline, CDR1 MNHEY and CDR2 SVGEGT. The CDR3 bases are TGTGCCAGCAACCCACAGGGGTACCAGCCCCAGCATTTT. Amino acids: CASNPQGYQPQHF.

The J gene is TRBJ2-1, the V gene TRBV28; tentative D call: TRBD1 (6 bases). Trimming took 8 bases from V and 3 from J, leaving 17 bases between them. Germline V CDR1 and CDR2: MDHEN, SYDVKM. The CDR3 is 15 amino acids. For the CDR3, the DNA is TGTGCCAGCGGCTCAAACAGGGCCAACTACAATGAGCAGTTCTTC. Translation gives CASGSNRANYNEQFF.

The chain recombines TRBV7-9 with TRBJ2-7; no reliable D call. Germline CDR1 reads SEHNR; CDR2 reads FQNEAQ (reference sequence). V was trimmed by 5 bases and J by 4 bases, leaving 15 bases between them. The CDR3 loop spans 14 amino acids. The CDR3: CASSPDTNRYEQYF. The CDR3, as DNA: TGTGCCAGCAGCCCTGATACTAATCGGTACGAGCAGTACTTC.

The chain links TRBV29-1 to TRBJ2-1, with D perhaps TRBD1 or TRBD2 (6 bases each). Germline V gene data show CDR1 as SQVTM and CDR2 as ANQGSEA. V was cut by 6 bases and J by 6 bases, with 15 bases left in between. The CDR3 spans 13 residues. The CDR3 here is CSVKVGGLNEQFF. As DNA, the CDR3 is TGCAGCGTAAAGGTTGGGGGGCTCAATGAGCAGTTCTTC.

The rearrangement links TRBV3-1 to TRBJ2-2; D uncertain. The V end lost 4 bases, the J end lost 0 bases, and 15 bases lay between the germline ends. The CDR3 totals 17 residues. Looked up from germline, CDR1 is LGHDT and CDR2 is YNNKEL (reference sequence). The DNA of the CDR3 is TGTGCCAGCAGCCCCTGGAATGGTCCACCGAACACCGGGGAGCTGTTTTTT. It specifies CASSPWNGPPNTGELFF.

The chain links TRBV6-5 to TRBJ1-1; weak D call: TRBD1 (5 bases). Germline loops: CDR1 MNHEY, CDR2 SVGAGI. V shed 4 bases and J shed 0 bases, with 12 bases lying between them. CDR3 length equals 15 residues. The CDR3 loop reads CASSSDRGLNTEAFF. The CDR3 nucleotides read TGTGCCAGCAGTTCCGACCGGGGGTTGAACACTGAAGCTTTCTTT.

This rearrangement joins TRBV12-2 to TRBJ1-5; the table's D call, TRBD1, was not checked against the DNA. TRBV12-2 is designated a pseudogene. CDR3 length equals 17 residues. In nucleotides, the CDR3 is TGTGCAAGTCCTCCCCCGTTGGCCGGCTATAGCAATCAGCCCCAGCATTTT. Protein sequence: CASPPPLAGYSNQPQHF.

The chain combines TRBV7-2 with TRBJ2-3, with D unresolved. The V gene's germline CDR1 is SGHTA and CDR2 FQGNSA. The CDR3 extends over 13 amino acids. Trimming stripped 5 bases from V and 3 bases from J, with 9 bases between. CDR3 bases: TGTGCCAGCAGCGCTGACACTACAGATACGCAGTATTTT. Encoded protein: CASSADTTDTQYF. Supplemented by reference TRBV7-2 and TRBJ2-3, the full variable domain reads GAGVSQSPSNKVTEKGKDVELRCDPISGHTALYWYRQSLGQGLEFLIYFQGNSAPDKSGLPSDRFSAERTGGSVSTLTIQRTQQEDSAVYLCASSADTTDTQYFGPGTRLTVL.

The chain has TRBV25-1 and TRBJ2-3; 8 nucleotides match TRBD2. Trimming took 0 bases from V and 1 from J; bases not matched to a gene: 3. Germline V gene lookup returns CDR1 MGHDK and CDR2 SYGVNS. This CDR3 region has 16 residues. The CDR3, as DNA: TGTGCCAGCAGTGAATACAGAGCGGGGGGCACAGATACGCAGTATTTT. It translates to CASSEYRAGGTDTQYF.

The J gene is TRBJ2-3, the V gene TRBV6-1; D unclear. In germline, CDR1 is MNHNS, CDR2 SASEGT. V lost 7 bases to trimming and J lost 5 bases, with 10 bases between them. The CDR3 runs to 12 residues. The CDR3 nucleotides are TGTGCCAGCACCCTTAGTGGAGATACGCAGTATTTT. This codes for CASTLSGDTQYF.

CDR3 loop: CASSTPGEGANEKLFF. CDR3 coding DNA: TGTGCCAGCAGCACTCCAGGCGAGGGAGCTAATGAAAAACTGTTTTTT. The rearrangement links TRBV7-9 to TRBJ1-4; no clear D gene. V lost 5 bases, J lost 3 bases, and 16 bases lay in between. Germline CDR1 SEHNR, CDR2 FQNEAQ (reference sequence). The CDR3 length is 16 residues.

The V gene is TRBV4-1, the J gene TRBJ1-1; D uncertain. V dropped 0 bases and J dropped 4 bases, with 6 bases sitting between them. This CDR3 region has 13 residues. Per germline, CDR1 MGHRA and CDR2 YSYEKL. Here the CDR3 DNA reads TGCGCCAGCAGCCAAGAAGTAATCACTGAAGCTTTCTTT. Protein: CASSQEVITEAFF.

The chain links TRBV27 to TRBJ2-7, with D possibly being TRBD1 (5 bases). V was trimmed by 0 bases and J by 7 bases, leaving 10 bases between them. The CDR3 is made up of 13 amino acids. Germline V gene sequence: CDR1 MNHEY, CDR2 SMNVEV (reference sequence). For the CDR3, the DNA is TGTGCCAGCAGTTTATCGGGGCCACGGGAGCAGTACTTC. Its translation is CASSLSGPREQYF.